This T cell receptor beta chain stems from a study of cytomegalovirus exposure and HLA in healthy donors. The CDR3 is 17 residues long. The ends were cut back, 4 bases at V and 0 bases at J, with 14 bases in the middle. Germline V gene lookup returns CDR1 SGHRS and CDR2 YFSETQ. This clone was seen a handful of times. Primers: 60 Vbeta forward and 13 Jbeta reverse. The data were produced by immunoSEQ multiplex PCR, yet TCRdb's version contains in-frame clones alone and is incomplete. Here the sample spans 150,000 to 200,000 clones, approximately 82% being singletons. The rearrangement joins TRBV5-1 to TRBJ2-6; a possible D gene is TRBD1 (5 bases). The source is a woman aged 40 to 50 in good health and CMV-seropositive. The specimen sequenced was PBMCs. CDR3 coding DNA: TGCGCCAGCAGCGTCGGACACCTCGCCTCTGGGGCCAACGTCCTGACTTTC. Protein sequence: CASSVGHLASGANVLTF.